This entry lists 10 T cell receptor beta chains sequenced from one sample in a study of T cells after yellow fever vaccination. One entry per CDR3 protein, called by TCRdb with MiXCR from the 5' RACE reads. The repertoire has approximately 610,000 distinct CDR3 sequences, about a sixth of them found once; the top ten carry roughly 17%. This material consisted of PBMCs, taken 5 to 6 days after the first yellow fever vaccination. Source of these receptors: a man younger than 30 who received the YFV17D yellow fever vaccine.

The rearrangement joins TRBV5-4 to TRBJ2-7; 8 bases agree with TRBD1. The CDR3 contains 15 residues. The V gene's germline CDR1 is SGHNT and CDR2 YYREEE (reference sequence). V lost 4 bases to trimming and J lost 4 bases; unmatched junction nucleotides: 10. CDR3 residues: CASSDRTGRPYEQYF. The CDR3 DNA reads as TGTGCCAGCAGCGATCGGACAGGGCGACCTTACGAGCAGTACTTC. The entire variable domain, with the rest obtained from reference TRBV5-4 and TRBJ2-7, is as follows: ETGVTQSPTHLIKTRGQQVTLRCSSQSGHNTVSWYQQALGQGPQFIFQYYREEENGRGNFPPRFSGLQFPNYSSELNVNALELDDSALYLCASSDRTGRPYEQYFGPGTRLTVT.

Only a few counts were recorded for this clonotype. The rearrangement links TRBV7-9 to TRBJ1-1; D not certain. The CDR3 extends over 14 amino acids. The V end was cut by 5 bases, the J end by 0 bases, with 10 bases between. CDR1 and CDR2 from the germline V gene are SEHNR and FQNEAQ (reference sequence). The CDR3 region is CASSHLTVNTEAFF. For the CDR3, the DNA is TGTGCCAGCAGCCATCTGACGGTGAACACTGAAGCTTTCTTT. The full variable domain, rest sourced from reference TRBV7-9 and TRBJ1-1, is DTGVSQNPRHKITKRGQNVTFRCDPISEHNRLYWYRQTLGQGPEFLTYFQNEAQLEKSRLLSDRFSAERPKGSFSTLEIQRTEQGDSAMYLCASSHLTVNTEAFFGQGTRLTVV.

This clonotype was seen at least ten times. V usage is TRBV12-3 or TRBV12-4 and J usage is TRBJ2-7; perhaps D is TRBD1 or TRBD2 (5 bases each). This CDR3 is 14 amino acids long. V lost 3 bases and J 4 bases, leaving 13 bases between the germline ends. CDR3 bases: TGTGCCAGCAGTTTGGGGCAGGACTTATACGAGCAGTACTTC. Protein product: CASSLGQDLYEQYF.

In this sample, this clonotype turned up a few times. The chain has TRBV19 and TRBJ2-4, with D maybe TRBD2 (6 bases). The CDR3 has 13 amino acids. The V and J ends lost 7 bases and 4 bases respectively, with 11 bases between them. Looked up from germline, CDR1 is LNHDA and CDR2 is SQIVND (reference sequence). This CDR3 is CASIGGFKNIQYF. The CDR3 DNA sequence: TGTGCCAGTATCGGGGGATTTAAAAACATTCAGTACTTC. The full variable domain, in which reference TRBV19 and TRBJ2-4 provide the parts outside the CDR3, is DGGITQSPKYLFRKEGQNVTLSCEQNLNHDAMYWYRQDPGQGLRLIYYSQIVNDFQKGDIAEGYSVSREKKESFPLTVTSAQKNPTAFYLCASIGGFKNIQYFGAGTRLSVL.

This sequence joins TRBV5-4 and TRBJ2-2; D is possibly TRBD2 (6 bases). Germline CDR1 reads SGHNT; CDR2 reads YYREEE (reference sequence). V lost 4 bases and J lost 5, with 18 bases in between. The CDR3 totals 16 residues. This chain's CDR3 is CASSREGGALTGELFF. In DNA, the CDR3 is TGTGCCAGCAGCCGCGAGGGCGGGGCTTTGACCGGGGAGCTGTTTTTT.

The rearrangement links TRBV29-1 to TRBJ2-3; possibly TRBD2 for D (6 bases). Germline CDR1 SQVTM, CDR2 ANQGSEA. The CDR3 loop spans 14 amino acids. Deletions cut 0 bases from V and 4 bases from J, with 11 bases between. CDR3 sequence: CSVEDSGRSDTQYF. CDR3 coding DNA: TGCAGCGTTGAAGATTCAGGGAGGTCAGATACGCAGTATTTT.

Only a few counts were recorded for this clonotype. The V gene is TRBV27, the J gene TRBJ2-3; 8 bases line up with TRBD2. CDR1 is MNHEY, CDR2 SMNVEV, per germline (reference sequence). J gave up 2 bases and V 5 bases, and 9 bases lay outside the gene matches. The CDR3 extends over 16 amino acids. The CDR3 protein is CASSASGGLLTDTQYF. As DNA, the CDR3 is TGTGCCAGCAGTGCAAGCGGGGGACTACTCACAGATACGCAGTATTTT.

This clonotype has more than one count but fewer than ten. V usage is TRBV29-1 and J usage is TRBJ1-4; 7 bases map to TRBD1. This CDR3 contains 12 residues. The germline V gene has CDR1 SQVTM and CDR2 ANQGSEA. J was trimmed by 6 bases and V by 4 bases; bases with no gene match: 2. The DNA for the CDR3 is TGCAGCGTTGGAGGGGGCGATGAAAAACTGTTTTTT. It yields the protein CSVGGGDEKLFF. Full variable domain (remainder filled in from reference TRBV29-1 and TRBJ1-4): SAVISQKPSRDICQRGTSLTIQCQVDSQVTMMFWYRQQPGQSLTLIATANQGSEATYESGFVIDKFPISRPNLTFSTLTVSNMSPEDSSIYLCSVGGGDEKLFFGSGTQLSVL.

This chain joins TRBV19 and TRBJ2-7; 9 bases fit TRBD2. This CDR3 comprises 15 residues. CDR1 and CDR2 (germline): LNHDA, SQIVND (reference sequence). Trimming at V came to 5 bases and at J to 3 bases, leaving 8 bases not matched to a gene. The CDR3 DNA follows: TGTGCCAGTAGTGCGGGGGGGGGTCCGGGCTACGAGCAGTACTTC. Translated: CASSAGGGPGYEQYF. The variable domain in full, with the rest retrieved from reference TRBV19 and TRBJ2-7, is DGGITQSPKYLFRKEGQNVTLSCEQNLNHDAMYWYRQDPGQGLRLIYYSQIVNDFQKGDIAEGYSVSREKKESFPLTVTSAQKNPTAFYLCASSAGGGPGYEQYFGPGTRLTVT.

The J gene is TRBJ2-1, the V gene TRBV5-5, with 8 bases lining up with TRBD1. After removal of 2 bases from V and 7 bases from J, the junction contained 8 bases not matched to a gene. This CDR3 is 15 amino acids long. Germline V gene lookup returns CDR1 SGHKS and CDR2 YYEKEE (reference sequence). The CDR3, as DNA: TGTGCCAGCAGCTTCGGACAGGGAGTACGTAATGAGCAGTTCTTC. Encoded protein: CASSFGQGVRNEQFF.